A selection of T cell receptor beta chains follows, all from one sample in a study of cytomegalovirus exposure and HLA in healthy donors. Profiling relied on immunoSEQ multiplex PCR, and the TCRdb table lists in-frame clones only, not all of them. Among roughly 75,000 clones, 75% to 85% were seen once, and the ten largest hold about 20%. Sequences were obtained from PBMCs. The source is a man between 65 and 85 years old in good health and CMV-seropositive. The CDR3 runs from the conserved cysteine through the conserved F or W. The D gene is left open where the match is weak. Expanded clones are given a class, and other clones once, few, many or no size at all.

v_call: TRBV7-3
d_call: TRBD1
j_call: TRBJ1-2
clone_size: few
cdr3_aa: CASSSQGADGYTF
cdr3_nt: TGTGCCAGCAGCTCCCAGGGGGCTGATGGCTACACCTTC

v_call: TRBV10-3
d_call: TRBD1
j_call: TRBJ1-4
clone_size: .
cdr3_aa: CAISGGQDEKLFF
cdr3_nt: TGTGCCATCAGTGGTGGACAGGATGAAAAACTGTTTTTT

v_call: TRBV12-1
d_call: .
j_call: TRBJ2-7
clone_size: .
cdr3_aa: CASSFVTGGQPLIVTFYEQYF
cdr3_nt: TGTGCCAGCAGCTTTGTTACCGGTGGGCAGCCTCTTATCGTCACGTTCTACGAGCAGTACTTC

v_call: TRBV27
d_call: TRBD1
j_call: TRBJ1-2
clone_size: .
cdr3_aa: CASSERQGARYTF
cdr3_nt: TGTGCCAGCAGTGAGAGACAGGGGGCTAGGTACACCTTC

v_call: TRBV27
d_call: TRBD1
j_call: TRBJ2-1
clone_size: few
cdr3_aa: CASSPGTGVYNEQFF
cdr3_nt: TGTGCCAGCAGTCCCGGGACAGGGGTTTACAATGAGCAGTTCTTC

v_call: TRBV30
d_call: .
j_call: TRBJ1-2
clone_size: few
cdr3_aa: CAWRAGRAFGYTF
cdr3_nt: TGTGCCTGGAGGGCAGGGAGGGCTTTCGGCTACACCTTC

v_call: TRBV7-9
d_call: TRBD1
j_call: TRBJ1-1
clone_size: few
cdr3_aa: CASSPGQGGTEAFF
cdr3_nt: TGTGCCAGCAGCCCGGGACAGGGAGGTACTGAAGCTTTCTTT

v_call: TRBV14
d_call: .
j_call: TRBJ1-2
clone_size: once
cdr3_aa: CASSPTGHGYTF
cdr3_nt: TGTGCCAGCAGCCCGACAGGTCATGGCTACACCTTC

v_call: TRBV30
d_call: .
j_call: TRBJ1-3
clone_size: .
cdr3_aa: CAWSVRRTRGNTIYF
cdr3_nt: TGTGCCTGGAGTGTACGACGGACTCGTGGAAACACCATATATTTT

v_call: TRBV11-2
d_call: TRBD1
j_call: TRBJ2-7
clone_size: .
cdr3_aa: CASSPGTGNEQYF
cdr3_nt: TGTGCCAGCAGCCCCGGGACAGGGAACGAGCAGTACTTC

v_call: TRBV6-7
d_call: TRBD1
j_call: TRBJ1-5
clone_size: .
cdr3_aa: CASSYSRQGTQPQHF
cdr3_nt: TGTGCCAGCAGTTATTCTAGACAGGGCACACAGCCCCAGCATTTT

v_call: TRBV5-1
d_call: .
j_call: TRBJ2-1
clone_size: .
cdr3_aa: CASSPSGEAYNEQFF
cdr3_nt: TGCGCCAGCAGTCCCTCGGGGGAGGCCTACAATGAGCAGTTCTTC

v_call: TRBV6-6
d_call: .
j_call: TRBJ1-2
clone_size: .
cdr3_aa: CASSYEGTDYGYTF
cdr3_nt: TGTGCCAGCAGTTACGAGGGCACGGACTATGGCTACACCTTC

v_call: TRBV5-1
d_call: .
j_call: TRBJ1-2
clone_size: .
cdr3_aa: CASSSQVTDYGYTF
cdr3_nt: TGCGCCAGCAGCTCACAGGTTACCGACTATGGCTACACCTTC

v_call: TRBV4-1
d_call: .
j_call: TRBJ1-2
clone_size: .
cdr3_aa: CASSQGGQKVNYGYTF
cdr3_nt: TGCGCCAGCAGCCAAGGAGGACAGAAAGTGAACTATGGCTACACCTTC

v_call: TRBV6-5
d_call: .
j_call: TRBJ1-2
clone_size: .
cdr3_aa: CASSAPRGTKGYTF
cdr3_nt: TGTGCCAGCAGTGCCCCCAGGGGCACAAAGGGCTACACCTTC